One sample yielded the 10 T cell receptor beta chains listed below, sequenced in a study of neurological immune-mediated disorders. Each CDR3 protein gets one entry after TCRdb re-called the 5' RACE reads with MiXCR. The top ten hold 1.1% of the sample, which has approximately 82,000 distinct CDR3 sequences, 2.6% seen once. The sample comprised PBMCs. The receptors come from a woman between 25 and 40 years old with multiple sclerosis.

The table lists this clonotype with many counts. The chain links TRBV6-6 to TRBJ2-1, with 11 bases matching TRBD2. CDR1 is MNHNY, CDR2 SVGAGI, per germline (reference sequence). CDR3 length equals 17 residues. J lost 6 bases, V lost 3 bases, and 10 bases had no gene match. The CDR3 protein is CASSYFTGTSGFNEQFF. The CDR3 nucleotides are TGTGCCAGCAGTTATTTTACCGGGACTAGCGGTTTCAATGAGCAGTTCTTC.

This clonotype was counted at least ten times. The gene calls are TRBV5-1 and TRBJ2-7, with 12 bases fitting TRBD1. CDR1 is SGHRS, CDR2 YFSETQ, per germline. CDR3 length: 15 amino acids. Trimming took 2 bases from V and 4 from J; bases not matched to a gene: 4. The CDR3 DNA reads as TGCGCCAGCAGCTTAGGGACAGGGGGCGCGTACGAGCAGTACTTC. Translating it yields CASSLGTGGAYEQYF.

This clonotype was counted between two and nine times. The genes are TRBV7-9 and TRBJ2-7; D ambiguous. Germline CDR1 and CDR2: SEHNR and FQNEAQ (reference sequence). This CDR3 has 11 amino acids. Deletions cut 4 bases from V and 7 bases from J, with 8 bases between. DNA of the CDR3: TGTGCCAGCAGCTCCTCGTGGGAGCAGTACTTC. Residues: CASSSSWEQYF.

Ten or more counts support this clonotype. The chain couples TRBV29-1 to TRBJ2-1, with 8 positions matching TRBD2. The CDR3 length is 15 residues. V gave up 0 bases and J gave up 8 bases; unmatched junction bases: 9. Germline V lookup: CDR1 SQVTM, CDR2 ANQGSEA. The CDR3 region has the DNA TGCAGCGTTGAAGATTTTGGACGGGGGGGCTATGAGCAGTTCTTC. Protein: CSVEDFGRGGYEQFF.

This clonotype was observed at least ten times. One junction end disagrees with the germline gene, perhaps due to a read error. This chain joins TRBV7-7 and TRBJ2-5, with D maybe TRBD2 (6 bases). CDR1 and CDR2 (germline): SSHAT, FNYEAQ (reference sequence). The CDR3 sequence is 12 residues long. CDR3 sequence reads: CASSPGGKTQYF. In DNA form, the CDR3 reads TGTGCTAGCAGCCCCGGCGGGAAGACCCAGTACTTC.

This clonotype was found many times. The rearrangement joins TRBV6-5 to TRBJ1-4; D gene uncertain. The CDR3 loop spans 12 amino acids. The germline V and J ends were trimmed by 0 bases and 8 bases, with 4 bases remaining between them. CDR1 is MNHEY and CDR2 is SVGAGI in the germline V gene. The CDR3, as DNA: TGTGCCAGCAGTTACTCGAGGGAAAAACTGTTTTTT. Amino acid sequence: CASSYSREKLFF.

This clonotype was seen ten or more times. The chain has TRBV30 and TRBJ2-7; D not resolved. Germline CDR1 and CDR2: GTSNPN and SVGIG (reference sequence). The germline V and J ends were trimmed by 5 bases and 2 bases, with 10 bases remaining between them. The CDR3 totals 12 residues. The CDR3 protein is CAWATTPYEQYF. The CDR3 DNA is TGTGCCTGGGCAACTACACCCTACGAGCAGTACTTC. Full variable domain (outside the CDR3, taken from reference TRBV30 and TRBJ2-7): SQTIHQWPATLVQPVGSPLSLECTVEGTSNPNLYWYRQAAGRGLQLLFYSVGIGQISSEVPQNLSASRPQDRQFILSSKKLLLSDSGFYLCAWATTPYEQYFGPGTRLTVT.

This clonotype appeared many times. The chain's CDR3 is CASSLGAGGRKETQYF. In DNA form, the CDR3 reads TGTGCCAGCAGTTTAGGGGCAGGGGGAAGAAAAGAGACCCAGTACTTC. The chain is built from TRBV12-3 or TRBV12-4 and TRBJ2-5; 7 nucleotides align to TRBD1. V dropped 1 base and J dropped 3; count of bases not matched to a gene: 8. The CDR3 is 16 residues long.

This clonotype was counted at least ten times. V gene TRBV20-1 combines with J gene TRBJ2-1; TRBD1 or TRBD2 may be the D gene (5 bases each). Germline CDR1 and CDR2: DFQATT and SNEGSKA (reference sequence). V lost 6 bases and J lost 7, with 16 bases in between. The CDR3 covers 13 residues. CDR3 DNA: TGCAGTGCACCCGGGGCCTCTTTTAATGAGCAGTTCTTC. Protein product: CSAPGASFNEQFF.

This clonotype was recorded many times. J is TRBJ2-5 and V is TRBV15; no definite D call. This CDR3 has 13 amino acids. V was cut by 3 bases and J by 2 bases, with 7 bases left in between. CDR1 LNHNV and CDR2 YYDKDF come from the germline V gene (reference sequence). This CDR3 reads CATSRDQQETQYF. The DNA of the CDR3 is TGTGCCACCAGCAGGGACCAACAAGAGACCCAGTACTTC. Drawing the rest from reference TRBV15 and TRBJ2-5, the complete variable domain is DAMVIQNPRYQVTQFGKPVTLSCSQTLNHNVMYWYQQKSSQAPKLLFHYYDKDFNNEADTPDNFQSRRPNTSFCFLDIRSPGLGDTAMYLCATSRDQQETQYFGPGTRLLVL.